Included here is one T cell receptor beta chain sequence, with context. The junction does not match germline at one end; this may be a read error. The data originate from a study of identical twins. Germline V lookup: CDR1 SGHTA, CDR2 FQGNSA. There are 13 residues in the CDR3. TCRdb passed the 5' RACE reads through MiXCR, listing each CDR3 protein once. The sample records 1.5 million to 2 million distinct CDR3 sequences, roughly a third being singletons. The TCR was taken from a newborn girl in good health. The sample taken for sequencing was cord blood. V gene TRBV7-2 combines with J gene TRBJ1-3; D not resolved. The CDR3 DNA sequence: TGTGCCAACAGCTTACTTTTTGAAAACACCATATATTTT. Translated: CANSLLFENTIYF.